Below, 5 T cell receptor beta chains from the same sample are listed, as sequenced in a study of T-cell memory formation after mild COVID-19. TCRdb recomputed calls from the 5' RACE reads with MiXCR, one row per CDR3 protein. The table lists about 110,000 distinct CDR3 sequences, approximately 15% of them singletons. Material for sequencing was PBMCs or a T cell subset sorted from them (not recorded which). Receptors were obtained from a man aged 18 to 29 who had mild COVID-19 (a few samples of this study predate the infection). Cell type and time point are not known.

V and J are TRBV12-3 or TRBV12-4 and TRBJ1-2; D not certain. The CDR3 loop spans 14 amino acids. V lost 7 bases, J lost 6 bases, and 18 bases lay in between. DNA of the CDR3: TGTGCCAGCACGGAGGGATTCACGATGGATGGCTACACCTTC. Protein: CASTEGFTMDGYTF.

The V gene is TRBV12-3 or TRBV12-4, the J gene TRBJ1-2, with TRBD1 matching 8 bases. V shed 4 bases and J 6 bases; nucleotides not matched to a gene: 4. The CDR3 extends over 13 amino acids. CDR3 nucleotide sequence: TGTGCCAGCAGTTGGACAGGGCAGGATGGCTACACCTTC. Translated: CASSWTGQDGYTF.

This clonotype turned up a few times. The chain uses TRBV12-5 and TRBJ2-7; TRBD1 matches at 8 bases. With 4 bases clipped from V and 3 bases from J, the junction kept 8 bases outside the gene matches. The germline gives CDR1 LGHNT, CDR2 FRNRAP. CDR3 length: 15 amino acids. In nucleotides, the CDR3 is TGTGCTAGTGGTTCGCCCGGACAGGGTCTCTACGAGCAGTACTTC. Its translation: CASGSPGQGLYEQYF.

This clonotype occurred many times. The chain is built from TRBV20-1 and TRBJ2-3; weak D call: TRBD2 (7 bases). V dropped 5 bases and J dropped 4 bases, with 22 bases sitting between them. The germline V gene encodes CDR1 DFQATT and CDR2 SNEGSKA (reference sequence). This CDR3 contains 16 residues. CDR3 protein: CSADGGSGGASDTQYF. CDR3 DNA: TGCAGTGCTGACGGCGGGAGTGGGGGGGCCTCAGATACGCAGTATTTT.

The chain employs TRBV7-6 and TRBJ2-3; 16 bases fit TRBD2. From germline, CDR1 is SGHVS and CDR2 FNYEAQ. The CDR3 covers 17 residues. The V and J ends lost 5 bases and 1 base, in that order; junction bases with no gene match: 3. The CDR3 coding sequence is TGTGCCAGCAGCCGCGGGACTAGCGGGGGGGGCACAGATACGCAGTATTTT. This translates into CASSRGTSGGGTDTQYF.